Below are 8 T cell receptor beta chains sequenced from a single sample in a study of blood T cell repertoires in COVID-19 (dated by TCRdb to the early 2020s). The library was made by the immunoSEQ multiplex PCR assay. Drawn from immuneACCESS, this table holds only the in-frame rearrangements with V and J called that TCRdb kept. Clones are partly lost; checked studies trace under half to an unresolved V gene and leave the rest unexplained. Within this sample are fewer than 200,000 clones, with 87% of them counted one time only. The ten largest clones capture about 3.9% of the sample. The sample taken for sequencing was peripheral blood. These receptors were taken from a woman aged 55-70 years who had recovered from COVID-19.

The chain has TRBV19 and TRBJ2-7; maybe TRBD2 (6 bases). The CDR3 runs 14 residues. V was cut by 4 bases and J by 2 bases, with 12 bases left in between. The germline CDR1 and CDR2 sequences are LNHDA and SQIVND (reference sequence). The CDR3 loop is CASSTGGDPYEQYF. CDR3 nucleotides: TGTGCCAGTAGTACCGGGGGAGATCCCTACGAGCAGTACTTC.

The chain links TRBV12-5 to TRBJ2-3; D perhaps matches TRBD2 (5 bases). Germline V gene data show CDR1 as LGHNT and CDR2 as FRNRAP. The CDR3 is 18 amino acids. The CDR3 DNA is TGTGCGGAGGTCGCGGCAGTCCACCTCGTTGGTAGCACAGATACGCAGTATTTT. It specifies CAEVAAVHLVGSTDTQYF. The whole variable domain, remainder taken from reference TRBV12-5 and TRBJ2-3, is DARVTQTPRHKVTEMGQEVTMRCQPILGHNTVFWYRQTMMQGLELLAYFRNRAPLDDSGMPKDRFSAEMPDATLATLKIQPSEPRDSAVYFCAEVAAVHLVGSTDTQYFGPGTRLTVL.

This clone turned up a few times. This sequence joins TRBV5-6 and TRBJ1-3; perhaps TRBD1 as D (5 bases). The CDR3 consists of 16 residues. Germline-derived CDR1 and CDR2 are SGHDT and YYEEEE. Trimming pared 4 bases from V and 0 bases from J, leaving 14 bases between. The CDR3, as DNA: TGTGCCAGCAGCCCCCGACGACAGCTCTCTGGAAACACCATATATTTT. This sequence encodes CASSPRRQLSGNTIYF.

In its sample, this clone was seen once. The chain employs TRBV4-2 and TRBJ2-1; TRBD2 aligns across 8 bases. Germline lookup yields CDR1 LGHNA and CDR2 YNFKEQ. This CDR3 is built from 15 residues. The V gene end was trimmed by 0 bases and the J gene end by 9 bases; junction bases not matched to a gene: 7. The CDR3 spells CASSQDWTSFGEQFF. Written as DNA, the CDR3 is TGTGCCAGCAGCCAAGATTGGACTAGCTTCGGTGAGCAGTTCTTC.

V is TRBV6-5 and J is TRBJ1-4, with 7 bases lining up with TRBD1. The trim removed 8 bases at V and 0 bases at J, leaving 0 bases unmatched. From germline, CDR1 is MNHEY and CDR2 SVGAGI. There are 13 residues in the CDR3. CDR3 in amino acids: CASQGATNEKLFF. DNA for the CDR3: TGTGCCAGCCAGGGGGCAACTAATGAAAAACTGTTTTTT.

The J gene is TRBJ2-7, the V gene TRBV3-1 (or the pseudogene TRBV3-2), with TRBD1 matching over 7 bases. Per the germline V gene, CDR1 is LGHDT and CDR2 is YNNKEL (reference sequence). The V and J ends lost 3 bases and 3 bases, in that order; junction bases with no gene match: 2. The CDR3 covers 13 residues. CDR3 sequence: CASSHRQGYEQYF. The DNA of the CDR3 is TGTGCCAGCAGCCATAGACAGGGCTACGAGCAGTACTTC.

The chain combines TRBV30 with TRBJ2-2; 12 bases map to TRBD2. The length of the CDR3 is 15 residues. Germline values: CDR1 GTSNPN, CDR2 SVGIG (reference sequence). With V trimmed by 5 bases and J by 4 bases, 5 bases remained unmatched. CDR3 loop: CAWGLAGTATGELFF. CDR3 in DNA: TGTGCCTGGGGACTAGCGGGGACCGCCACCGGGGAGCTGTTTTTT.

The chain couples TRBV19 to TRBJ2-3; 8 bases line up with TRBD1. There are 13 residues in the CDR3. Trimming removed 6 bases from V and 2 bases from J; junction bases left unmatched: 1. The V gene's germline CDR1 is LNHDA and CDR2 SQIVND (reference sequence). The CDR3 coding sequence is TGTGCCAGTAGGCAGGGGGCCACAGATACGCAGTATTTT. Protein product: CASRQGATDTQYF.